The rows below give T cell receptor beta chains drawn from one sample of a study of CD8 T cells in ankylosing spondylitis. TCRdb recomputed calls from the 5' RACE reads with MiXCR, one row per CDR3 protein. This sample yields 200,000 to 250,000 distinct CDR3 sequences, of which 7.3% are seen a single time; over 12% belongs to the top ten. Source material: blood, either unsorted or a sorted T cell fraction (not recorded which). The receptor source for this set is a male donor with ankylosing spondylitis. Each CDR3 is given with its conserved first and last residue. D genes are given only for firm matches. Size is stated for part of the rows, as once, few or many counts, or as a class when the clone is expanded.

>-|TRBV4-2|many|TRBJ2-1
CASSLHPGEGYNEQFF
TGTGCCAGCAGCCTCCATCCGGGAGAGGGGTACAATGAGCAGTTCTTC
>-|TRBV6-1|few|TRBJ2-7
CASSARRQPSYEQYF
TGTGCCAGCAGTGCGAGGCGGCAGCCCTCCTACGAGCAGTACTTC
>-|TRBV20-1|many|TRBJ2-7
CSARVDGSSSYEQYF
TGCAGTGCTAGAGTCGACGGCAGCAGCTCCTACGAGCAGTACTTC
>-|TRBV20-1|many|TRBJ2-7
CSARWDYEQYF
TGCAGTGCTAGGTGGGATTACGAGCAGTACTTC
>-|TRBV29-1|-|TRBJ1-2
CSVTSTGTNYGYTF
TGCAGCGTTACGAGTACGGGTACTAACTATGGCTACACCTTC
>TRBD1|TRBV20-1|few|TRBJ2-2
CCARPTGGEGVGELFF
TGCTGTGCTAGGCCAACAGGGGGCGAGGGGGTCGGGGAGCTGTTTTTT
>-|TRBV27|many|TRBJ2-1
CASSLRHLLSYDEQFF
TGTGCCAGCAGCCTCAGACACCTTCTCTCCTACGATGAGCAGTTCTTC
>-|TRBV12-3/TRBV12-4|few|TRBJ2-3
CASSPIAGPSTDTQYF
TGTGCCAGCAGTCCAATTGCGGGCCCTAGCACAGATACGCAGTATTTT
>TRBD1|TRBV12-3/TRBV12-4|few|TRBJ2-2
CASSFIAGGKATGELFF
TGTGCCAGCAGTTTTATAGCAGGGGGCAAAGCCACCGGGGAGCTGTTTTTT
>-|TRBV27|few|TRBJ2-3
CASTNRDSSTDTQYF
TGTGCCAGCACCAACAGGGACTCTAGCACAGATACGCAGTATTTT
>TRBD1|TRBV2|many|TRBJ1-1
CAIRPGQGNTEAFF
TGTGCCATCCGACCGGGACAGGGGAACACTGAAGCTTTCTTT
>TRBD2|TRBV2|many|TRBJ2-1
CASNSGVSYNEQFF
TGTGCCAGCAACAGCGGGGTATCCTACAATGAGCAGTTCTTC
>TRBD1|TRBV4-2|-|TRBJ2-5
CASTPRQGAPSRPKETQYF
TGTGCCAGCACCCCTCGACAGGGGGCCCCTAGCCGCCCTAAAGAGACCCAGTACTTC
>-|TRBV29-1|many|TRBJ1-1
CSVGYGTEAFF
TGCAGCGTTGGGTATGGTACTGAAGCTTTCTTT
>-|TRBV19|few|TRBJ2-6
CASSMDRSGANVLTF
TGTGCCAGTAGTATGGACCGCTCTGGGGCCAACGTCCTGACTTTC
>-|TRBV20-1|few|TRBJ2-1
CSARASLTLAYNEQFF
TGCAGTGCTAGAGCCTCACTCACGCTGGCCTACAATGAGCAGTTCTTC
>-|TRBV7-8|many|TRBJ1-2
CASSLALSGYTF
TGTGCCAGCAGCTTAGCTCTCTCTGGCTACACCTTC
>-|TRBV10-3|-|TRBJ2-1
CAISGRTGPNEQFF
TGTGCCATCAGTGGGAGGACGGGACCCAATGAGCAGTTCTTC
>-|TRBV5-1|-|TRBJ2-2
CASSRRQGWTGELFF
TGCGCCAGCAGCCGACGACAAGGCTGGACCGGGGAGCTGTTTTTT
>-|TRBV27|once|TRBJ1-2
CASSFSSSSYGYTF
TGTGCCAGCAGTTTTTCTTCTTCCAGCTATGGCTACACCTTC
>-|TRBV10-3|many|TRBJ2-1
CAIRGRDPYNEQFF
TGTGCCATCAGGGGCAGGGATCCCTACAATGAGCAGTTCTTC
>-|TRBV10-3|many|TRBJ2-2
CAITPGTRAGELFF
TGTGCCATCACCCCCGGGACAAGGGCCGGGGAGCTGTTTTTT
>-|TRBV7-2|many|TRBJ1-1
CASSLVTANTEAFF
TGTGCCAGCAGCTTAGTTACGGCGAACACTGAAGCTTTCTTT
>-|TRBV5-6|many|TRBJ2-7
CASSAQYEQYF
TGTGCCAGCAGCGCTCAATACGAGCAGTACTTC
>-|TRBV11-2|many|TRBJ1-1
CASSLVFSEAFF
TGTGCCAGCAGCTTAGTTTTCAGTGAAGCTTTCTTT
>-|TRBV6-5|many|TRBJ2-5
CASSSTRKETQYF
TGTGCCAGCAGTTCGACTAGAAAAGAGACCCAGTACTTC
>-|TRBV7-9|many|TRBJ2-7
CASSLGRQLSYEQYF
TGTGCCAGCAGCTTAGGTCGTCAGCTCTCCTACGAGCAGTACTTC
>-|TRBV10-3|few|TRBJ2-1
CAINAGYEQFF
TGTGCCATTAATGCGGGGTATGAGCAGTTCTTC
>TRBD2|TRBV10-3|many|TRBJ2-3
CATIGGGATDTQYF
TGTGCCACCATAGGCGGGGGGGCCACAGATACGCAGTATTTT
>-|TRBV6-2/TRBV6-3|few|TRBJ2-1
CASSYALPYNEQFF
TGTGCCAGCAGTTACGCTCTCCCCTACAATGAGCAGTTCTTC
>TRBD1|TRBV10-2|many|TRBJ2-1
CATRARQGLPRSNEQFF
TGCGCCACCCGGGCTCGACAGGGTCTTCCCCGTTCCAATGAGCAGTTCTTC
>-|TRBV4-3|many|TRBJ2-1
CASSQDQLQPNPEQFF
TGCGCCAGCAGCCAAGACCAACTTCAGCCGAACCCTGAGCAGTTCTTC
>-|TRBV10-3|many|TRBJ2-3
CAISSRAQPQDTQYF
TGTGCCATCAGTTCCCGGGCCCAACCCCAAGATACGCAGTATTTT
>-|TRBV20-1|-|TRBJ2-7
CSARDRAGSYEQYF
TGCAGTGCTAGAGATAGGGCAGGAAGCTACGAGCAGTACTTC
>-|TRBV19|many|TRBJ2-2
CASVHRATGELFF
TGTGCCAGTGTCCACAGGGCTACCGGGGAGCTGTTTTTT
>TRBD1|TRBV6-5|many|TRBJ2-7
CASSYRDRAYEQYF
TGTGCCAGCAGTTACAGGGACAGGGCCTACGAGCAGTACTTC
>TRBD1|TRBV5-1|many|TRBJ2-3
CASSLTGEYADTQYF
TGCGCCAGCAGCTTAACAGGGGAATATGCAGATACGCAGTATTTT
>-|TRBV6-5|many|TRBJ1-5
CASSYSEEGEPQHF
TGTGCCAGCAGTTACTCGGAAGAAGGGGAGCCCCAGCATTTT
>-|TRBV27|few|TRBJ2-6
CASSPHTNPVSGANVLTF
TGTGCCAGCAGTCCCCACACAAACCCGGTCTCTGGGGCCAACGTCCTGACTTTC
>-|TRBV4-2|many|TRBJ1-1
CASSLPGRTTEAFF
TGTGCCAGCAGCCTCCCGGGACGGACCACTGAAGCTTTCTTT
>-|TRBV7-9|-|TRBJ2-1
CASSWGSHNEQFF
TGTGCCAGCAGCTGGGGATCTCACAATGAGCAGTTCTTC
>TRBD2|TRBV4-2|-|TRBJ2-3
CASSQSYSGVADTQYF
TGTGCCAGCAGCCAATCATATAGCGGGGTGGCAGATACGCAGTATTTT
>TRBD1|TRBV7-2|many|TRBJ2-7
CASSIRGDRGIYEQYF
TGTGCCAGCAGCATCCGGGGGGACAGGGGGATCTACGAGCAGTACTTC
>TRBD1|TRBV28|many|TRBJ2-5
CASSFLQRDRGQETQYF
TGTGCCAGCAGTTTCCTTCAGCGGGACAGGGGGCAAGAGACCCAGTACTTC
>-|TRBV15|many|TRBJ2-5
CATSRRVRETQYF
TGTGCCACCAGCAGACGCGTCAGAGAGACCCAGTACTTC
>-|TRBV20-1|few|TRBJ2-7
CSARDIEQYF
TGCAGTGCTAGAGATATCGAGCAGTACTTC